A single sample is the source of the 28 T cell receptor beta chains below, sequenced in a study of shared clonotypes between healthy human individuals. Here immunoSEQ multiplex PCR was the method, and the copy in TCRdb shows in-frame clones only, minus some. The sample lists roughly 1,000,000 clones, roughly 74% occurring once. Sequenced input: memory CD4+ T cells from PBMCs. Subset reported: CD45RA-negative fraction. These receptor sequences come from a man younger than 35 in good health. Some clones in this sample may be carry-over from other donors' samples.

The chain carries TRBV4-3 and TRBJ2-7; no clear D. V lost 0 bases and J 0 bases, leaving 18 bases between the germline ends. Germline assignment: CDR1 LGHNA and CDR2 YSLEER. The CDR3 is 18 amino acids. For the CDR3, the DNA is TGCGCCAGCAGCCAAGAGGCCGTGGGGTCCCGGAGCTCCTACGAGCAGTACTTC. The encoded protein is CASSQEAVGSRSSYEQYF.

This clone was observed a few times. The V and J genes are TRBV30 and TRBJ1-6; D unresolved. This CDR3 is built from 12 residues. Germline CDR1 is GTSNPN and CDR2 is SVGIG (reference sequence). V lost 0 bases, J lost 14 bases, and 11 bases lay in between. CDR3 nucleotide sequence: TGTGCCTGGAGTGTACCCGAACGAGCCCTCCACTTT. Its translation is CAWSVPERALHF.

In its sample, this clone was seen a few times. The chain recombines TRBV28 with TRBJ1-4; D gene ambiguous. The V end lost 5 bases, the J end lost 0 bases, and 10 bases lay between the germline ends. CDR3 size: 15 residues. Germline V gene lookup returns CDR1 MDHEN and CDR2 SYDVKM. The CDR3 here is CASSRPQATNEKLFF. CDR3 coding DNA: TGTGCCAGCAGTCGCCCCCAAGCAACTAATGAAAAACTGTTTTTT.

A single count supports this clone. This may arise from a read error, as a much more abundant clone is one base away. The J gene is TRBJ2-1, the V gene TRBV11-2; D is ambiguous. Germline assignment: CDR1 SGHAT and CDR2 FQNNGV. The CDR3 sequence is 12 residues long. V lost 1 base, J lost 4 bases, and 2 bases lay in between. CDR3 amino acids: CASSLGYNEQFF. CDR3 nucleotides: TGTGCCAGCAGCTTAGGTTACAATGAGCAGTTCTTC.

The V call is TRBV11-3, the J call TRBJ2-7, with 13 bases lining up with TRBD2. V trimming: 5 bases; J trimming: 3 bases; junction bases outside the gene matches: 7. Germline V lookup: CDR1 SGHNT, CDR2 YENEEA. The CDR3 runs to 16 residues. The DNA of the CDR3 is TGTGCCAGCAGCCTCGGGACTAGCGGGACAAACTACGAGCAGTACTTC. Its protein product is CASSLGTSGTNYEQYF.

The chain combines TRBV11-2 with TRBJ1-4, with 9 bases that match TRBD1. Per the germline V gene, CDR1 is SGHAT and CDR2 is FQNNGV. Trimming cost V 5 bases and J 5 bases; bases outside gene matches: 3. The length of the CDR3 is 14 residues. CDR3 sequence (DNA): TGTGCCAGCAGCGGCGGGACAGGGAATGAAAAACTGTTTTTT. Translated: CASSGGTGNEKLFF.

This clone was detected only a few times. This same CDR3 is encoded by further DNA sequences in the sample. V is TRBV4-2 and J is TRBJ2-7; no definite D call. Germline V gene data show CDR1 as LGHNA and CDR2 as YNFKEQ. CDR3 size: 14 residues. Deletions cut 0 bases from V and 3 bases from J, with 9 bases between. The CDR3 DNA reads as TGTGCCAGCAGCCAAGATCGCCGCGGCTACGAGCAGTACTTC. As protein: CASSQDRRGYEQYF.

About this clone itself: A much larger clonotype is one base distant, so this may be a read error. The genes are TRBV2 and TRBJ2-2; D call uncertain. The germline V gene has CDR1 SNHLY and CDR2 FYNNEI. CDR3 length equals 12 residues. Trimming shortened V by 1 base and J by 3 bases, and 0 bases separated the two germline ends. This CDR3 is CASSEDTGELFF. CDR3 DNA sequence: TGTGCCAGCAGTGAAGACACCGGGGAGCTGTTTTTT.

This rearrangement joins TRBV10-1 to TRBJ2-7; tentatively, D is TRBD1 or TRBD2 (5 bases each). This CDR3 spans 14 amino acids. Germline V gives CDR1 WNHNN, CDR2 SYGVQD (reference sequence). Trimming pared 3 bases from V and 3 bases from J, leaving 12 bases between. Here the CDR3 reads CASSEASRDYEQYF. In DNA, the CDR3 is TGCGCCAGCAGTGAAGCTAGCAGGGACTACGAGCAGTACTTC.

V gene TRBV29-1 combines with J gene TRBJ2-1; 10 bases agree with TRBD2. The V segment lost 7 bases and the J segment 6 bases; nucleotides outside the gene matches: 9. Germline CDR1 and CDR2: SQVTM and ANQGSEA. This CDR3 is 14 amino acids long. For the CDR3, the DNA is TGCAGCGCTACCGGGACTAGCGTTTCCAATGAGCAGTTCTTC. Protein product: CSATGTSVSNEQFF.

V is TRBV9 and J is TRBJ2-2; 8 positions match TRBD1. This CDR3 is built from 17 residues. Germline assignment: CDR1 SGDLS and CDR2 YYNGEE. V shed 4 bases and J 4 bases; nucleotides not matched to a gene: 12. The chain's CDR3 is CASSPHSGTGATGELFF. The CDR3 bases are TGTGCCAGCAGCCCCCACTCCGGGACAGGTGCCACCGGGGAGCTGTTTTTT.

This clone turned up a few times. The chain carries TRBV9 and TRBJ2-7; TRBD1 matches at 8 bases. The V gene end was trimmed by 0 bases and the J gene end by 3 bases; junction bases not matched to a gene: 2. There are 14 residues in the CDR3. The germline gives CDR1 SGDLS, CDR2 YYNGEE. CDR3 sequence reads: CASSVEGQGYEQYF. The CDR3 coding sequence is TGTGCCAGCAGCGTAGAAGGACAGGGCTACGAGCAGTACTTC.

The sample holds one count of this clone. The chain carries TRBV13 and TRBJ2-3; D gene uncertain. V gave up 5 bases and J gave up 6 bases, with 9 bases separating them. The CDR3 is 12 residues long. Germline CDR1 PRHDT, CDR2 FYEKMQ (reference sequence). This chain's CDR3 is CASSRNRDTQYF. In DNA, the CDR3 is TGTGCCAGCAGCCGAAATCGGGATACGCAGTATTTT.

The rearrangement joins TRBV4-2 to TRBJ2-5; tentatively, D is TRBD2 (7 bases). The J call is uncertain, as TRBJ2-7 better fits the DNA end. The CDR3 runs to 15 residues. CDR1 is LGHNA and CDR2 is YNFKEQ in the germline V gene. CDR3 sequence (DNA): TGTGCCAGCCGTAAGGGGGGGGGCGATTCCTACGAGCAGTACTTC. It is translated as CASRKGGGDSYEQYF.

CDR3 sequence (DNA): TGTGCCAGCAGTTCCTCGGGGGCTAGCGGGAGTTTTCGTGAGCAGTTCTTC. It translates to CASSSSGASGSFREQFF. The chain has TRBV28 and TRBJ2-1, with TRBD2 matching 10 bases. This CDR3 comprises 17 residues. The V and J ends lost 4 bases and 9 bases, in that order; junction bases with no gene match: 15. CDR1 and CDR2 (germline): MDHEN, SYDVKM. The whole variable domain, filled in from reference TRBV28 and TRBJ2-1, reads DVKVTQSSRYLVKRTGEKVFLECVQDMDHENMFWYRQDPGLGLRLIYFSYDVKMKEKGDIPEGYSVSREKKERFSLILESASTNQTSMYLCASSSSGASGSFREQFFGPGTRLTVL.

This chain uses TRBV28 with TRBJ1-5; TRBD1 agrees at 8 bases. V dropped 5 bases and J dropped 6; count of bases not matched to a gene: 6. Per the germline V gene, CDR1 is MDHEN and CDR2 is SYDVKM. CDR3 length equals 14 residues. Here the CDR3 reads CASSPDRGSQPQHF. The CDR3, as DNA: TGTGCCAGCAGTCCTGACAGGGGTAGTCAGCCCCAGCATTTT. Based on the CDR3 plus reference TRBV28 and TRBJ1-5, the full variable domain is DVKVTQSSRYLVKRTGEKVFLECVQDMDHENMFWYRQDPGLGLRLIYFSYDVKMKEKGDIPEGYSVSREKKERFSLILESASTNQTSMYLCASSPDRGSQPQHFGDGTRLSIL.

The J gene is TRBJ2-1, the V gene TRBV7-3, with D possibly being TRBD1 (6 bases). The CDR3 consists of 15 residues. CDR1 is SGHTA, CDR2 FQGTGA, per germline. V lost 5 bases, J lost 9 bases, and 20 bases lay in between. The CDR3 coding sequence is TGTGCCAGCAGCCTACAGGGACAAGTAAGGAGTGAGCAGTTCTTC. Protein product: CASSLQGQVRSEQFF.

The chain's CDR3 is CASSIGLAGGSNTGELFF. CDR3 bases: TGCGCCAGCAGCATAGGACTAGCGGGAGGCTCGAACACCGGGGAGCTGTTTTTT. The V and J genes are TRBV5-1 and TRBJ2-2, with 14 bases that match TRBD2. V lost 4 bases and J lost 0; bases outside the gene matches: 5. Germline loops: CDR1 SGHRS, CDR2 YFSETQ. This CDR3 contains 18 residues.

The rearrangement links TRBV5-1 to TRBJ2-3; 12 bases are shared with TRBD2. V was pared by 5 bases and J by 3 bases, with 13 bases of the junction left unmatched. This CDR3 contains 18 residues. Germline values: CDR1 SGHRS, CDR2 YFSETQ. CDR3 protein: CASSSLSGLAGRTDTQYF. For the CDR3, the DNA is TGCGCCAGCAGTTCCCTGTCCGGACTAGCGGGACGTACAGATACGCAGTATTTT.

As for this clone: Within the sample, other DNA sequences also encode this same CDR3. The chain recombines TRBV18 with TRBJ2-3; D unclear. The CDR3 covers 15 residues. Trimming took 3 bases from V and 0 from J, leaving 10 bases between them. The germline V gene encodes CDR1 KGHSH and CDR2 LQKENI. The DNA of the CDR3 is TGTGCCAGCTCACCGATAAGTGGTAGCACAGATACGCAGTATTTT. This codes for CASSPISGSTDTQYF.

This rearrangement joins TRBV28 to TRBJ1-1; tentatively, D is TRBD1 (6 bases). V shed 8 bases and J shed 3 bases, with 16 bases lying between them. Per the germline V gene, CDR1 is MDHEN and CDR2 is SYDVKM. CDR3 length equals 14 residues. The CDR3 bases are TGTGCCAGCCTTGTGGGGGGCCCGTACACTGAAGCTTTCTTT. Protein product: CASLVGGPYTEAFF.

As for this clone: Because the CDR3's place on the DNA is in doubt, the DNA is left out and the CDR3 is given as listed by TCRdb. The CDR3: CASSSSGLAGGEGSYNEQFF. The chain uses TRBV28 and TRBJ2-1; TRBD2 is the table's D call and was not checked against the DNA. The germline CDR1 and CDR2 sequences are MDHEN and SYDVKM. 20 amino acids form the CDR3, both terminal residues included.

The chain is built from TRBV5-5 and TRBJ2-3; D possibly corresponds to TRBD2 (5 bases). The V and J ends lost 0 bases and 9 bases respectively, with 11 bases between them. The CDR3 sequence is 13 residues long. Germline CDR1 reads SGHKS; CDR2 reads YYEKEE (reference sequence). CDR3 sequence reads: CASSLEGAATQYF. In DNA form, the CDR3 reads TGTGCCAGCAGCTTGGAGGGAGCTGCGACGCAGTATTTT. The full variable domain, in which reference TRBV5-5 and TRBJ2-3 provide the parts outside the CDR3, is DAGVTQSPTHLIKTRGQQVTLRCSPISGHKSVSWYQQVLGQGPQFIFQYYEKEERGRGNFPDRFSARQFPNYSSELNVNALLLGDSALYLCASSLEGAATQYFGPGTRLTVL.

V and J are TRBV5-1 and TRBJ1-2, with D possibly being TRBD1 (5 bases). The CDR3 extends over 14 amino acids. The V gene's germline CDR1 is SGHRS and CDR2 YFSETQ. Trimming removed 0 bases at V and 4 bases at J, with 10 bases between. CDR3 region: CASSLVARVYGYTF. The CDR3 DNA is TGCGCCAGCAGCTTGGTTGCCAGGGTCTATGGCTACACCTTC.

V usage is TRBV7-3 and J usage is TRBJ2-2; D possibly matches TRBD1 or TRBD2 (5 bases each). The CDR3 contains 13 residues. Germline V gene sequence: CDR1 SGHTA, CDR2 FQGTGA. Trimming left V 0 bases short and J 7 bases short, with 6 bases between. The CDR3 is CASSLTRGGELFF. The CDR3 DNA reads as TGTGCCAGCAGCTTAACGAGGGGCGGGGAGCTGTTTTTT.

The chain couples TRBV6-6 to TRBJ1-5; TRBD1 aligns across 8 bases. Trimming took 6 bases from V and 7 from J; bases not matched to a gene: 8. The CDR3 consists of 14 residues. Looked up from germline, CDR1 is MNHNY and CDR2 is SVGAGI (reference sequence). This chain's CDR3 is CASRNGQGGQPQHF. In DNA form, the CDR3 reads TGTGCCAGCAGGAACGGACAGGGCGGGCAGCCCCAGCATTTT.

This chain connects TRBV15 to TRBJ1-2, with 8 positions matching TRBD1. The V and J ends lost 2 bases and 6 bases, in that order; junction bases with no gene match: 2. The CDR3 has 13 residues. The germline gives CDR1 LNHNV, CDR2 YYDKDF (reference sequence). The DNA for the CDR3 is TGTGCCACCAGCAGAACCAGGGGGCATGGCTACACCTTC. Its protein product is CATSRTRGHGYTF.

This rearrangement joins TRBV6-1 to TRBJ2-2, with 7 positions matching TRBD1. This CDR3 spans 15 amino acids. Unmatched junction bases numbered 3, after V lost 2 bases and J lost 3 bases. Germline lookup yields CDR1 MNHNS and CDR2 SASEGT. The CDR3 DNA is TGTGCCAGCAGTGAACGGGACAGATACACCGGGGAGCTGTTTTTT. As protein: CASSERDRYTGELFF.